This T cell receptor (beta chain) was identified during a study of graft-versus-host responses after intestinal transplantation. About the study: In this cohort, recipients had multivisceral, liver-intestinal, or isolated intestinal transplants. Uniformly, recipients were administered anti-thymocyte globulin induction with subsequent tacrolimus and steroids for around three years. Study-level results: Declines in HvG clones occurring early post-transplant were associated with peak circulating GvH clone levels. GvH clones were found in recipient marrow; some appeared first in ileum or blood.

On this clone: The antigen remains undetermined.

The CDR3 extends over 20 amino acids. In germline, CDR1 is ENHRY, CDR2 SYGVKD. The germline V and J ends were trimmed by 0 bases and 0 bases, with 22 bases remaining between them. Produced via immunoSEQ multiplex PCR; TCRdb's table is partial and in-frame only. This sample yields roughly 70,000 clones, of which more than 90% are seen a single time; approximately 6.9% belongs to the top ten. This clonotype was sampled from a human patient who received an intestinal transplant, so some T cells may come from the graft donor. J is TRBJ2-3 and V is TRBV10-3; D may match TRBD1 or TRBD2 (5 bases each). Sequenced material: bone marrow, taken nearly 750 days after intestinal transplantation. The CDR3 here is CAISESKTPFGGWSTDTQYF. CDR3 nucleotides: TGTGCCATCAGTGAGTCGAAGACTCCATTTGGGGGTTGGAGCACAGATACGCAGTATTTT.